The next 5 T cell receptor beta chains were all read from a single sample in a study of beta chain features in type 1 diabetes. Broader study findings: Shortening that was moderate but significant affected the TCRB CDR3s of Type 1 diabetes patients in all four CD4+ subsets.

All of the isolated RNA was reverse transcribed, so expressed TCRB transcripts were sequenced. Profiled with immunoSEQ multiplex PCR; TCRdb holds only in-frame clones, not every one. The top ten hold about 0.016% of the sample, which has roughly 340,000 clones, around an eighth seen once. Their cognate antigens are unknown. Material for sequencing was naive CD4+ T cells from blood. These TCRs come from a young woman with type 1 diabetes.

The CDR3 sequence: CASSFRTVSTDTQYF. As DNA, the CDR3 is TGTGCCAGCAGCTTTAGAACGGTTAGCACAGATACGCAGTATTTT. The gene calls are TRBV5-6 and TRBJ2-3; D gene uncertain. CDR1 SGHDT and CDR2 YYEEEE come from the germline V gene. Trimming took off 2 bases at V and 0 bases at J, with 10 bases between the two ends. The CDR3 length is 15 residues.

The CDR3 bases are TGTGCCAGCAGCTTCGGGAATAGCAATCAGCCCCAGCATTTT. Its protein product is CASSFGNSNQPQHF. V usage is TRBV5-6 and J usage is TRBJ1-5; D is ambiguous. V dropped 2 bases and J dropped 0 bases, with 6 bases sitting between them. From germline, CDR1 is SGHDT and CDR2 YYEEEE. This CDR3 is built from 14 residues.

This chain connects TRBV2 to TRBJ1-1, with a weak D call TRBD1 (5 bases). CDR1 and CDR2 from the germline V gene are SNHLY and FYNNEI. The CDR3 is 14 residues long. V gave up 2 bases and J gave up 3 bases, with 10 bases separating them. The CDR3 protein is CASSESRVDTEAFF. The DNA for the CDR3 is TGTGCCAGCAGTGAAAGCAGGGTGGACACTGAAGCTTTCTTT.

The rearrangement uses TRBV19 and TRBJ1-5; no definite D call. Germline CDR1 reads LNHDA; CDR2 reads SQIVND (reference sequence). Trimming shortened V by 5 bases and J by 2 bases, and 13 bases separated the two germline ends. The CDR3 is 15 residues long. CDR3 sequence: CASSLTEGRNQPQHF. The CDR3 region has the DNA TGTGCCAGTAGTCTGACTGAAGGTCGCAATCAGCCCCAGCATTTT. Combining the CDR3 with reference TRBV19 and TRBJ1-5 gives the whole variable domain DGGITQSPKYLFRKEGQNVTLSCEQNLNHDAMYWYRQDPGQGLRLIYYSQIVNDFQKGDIAEGYSVSREKKESFPLTVTSAQKNPTAFYLCASSLTEGRNQPQHFGDGTRLSIL.

CDR3 in amino acids: CASSKAASGRAPGDTQYF. In DNA, the CDR3 is TGTGCCAGCAGCAAAGCGGCAAGCGGGAGGGCCCCCGGAGATACGCAGTATTTT. This chain connects TRBV21-1 to TRBJ2-3; TRBD2, the table's D call, lacks a check against the DNA. TRBV21-1 is flagged as a pseudogene. The CDR3 has 18 amino acids.